The 2 T cell receptor beta chains presented below share a single source sample, sequenced in a study of CD8 T cells in Susac syndrome. RNA totalling about 0.45 to 1 ug underwent reverse transcription with random hexamers. From the immunoSEQ multiplex PCR reads, TCRdb called clonotypes with MiXCR, one entry per CDR3 protein. This table has approximately 120,000 distinct CDR3 sequences, around 94% appearing once. Sequenced: CD4+ T cells from PBMCs. These TCRs come from a human donor in good health.

This clonotype was detected only a few times. The J gene is TRBJ2-3, the V gene TRBV6-2 or TRBV6-3; 11 nucleotides line up with TRBD2. V trimming: 2 bases; J trimming: 8 bases; junction bases outside the gene matches: 9. This CDR3 is 16 amino acids long. CDR1 MNHEY and CDR2 SVGEGT come from the germline V gene. DNA of the CDR3: TGTGCCAGCAGTTACGGCCAGGGACTAGCGGTTGGTACGCAGTATTTT. This codes for CASSYGQGLAVGTQYF.

As for this clonotype: Its ends do not fully match the called genes, so a read error is possible. The V gene is TRBV20-1, the J gene TRBJ1-1; 9 bases are a match to TRBD1. CDR3 length: 13 residues. Looked up from germline, CDR1 is DFQATT and CDR2 is SNEGSKA (reference sequence). The CDR3 coding sequence is TGCAGTGCTGGAGACAGGGGGAAGGTAAGAGCTTTCTTT. Protein product: CSAGDRGKVRAFF.